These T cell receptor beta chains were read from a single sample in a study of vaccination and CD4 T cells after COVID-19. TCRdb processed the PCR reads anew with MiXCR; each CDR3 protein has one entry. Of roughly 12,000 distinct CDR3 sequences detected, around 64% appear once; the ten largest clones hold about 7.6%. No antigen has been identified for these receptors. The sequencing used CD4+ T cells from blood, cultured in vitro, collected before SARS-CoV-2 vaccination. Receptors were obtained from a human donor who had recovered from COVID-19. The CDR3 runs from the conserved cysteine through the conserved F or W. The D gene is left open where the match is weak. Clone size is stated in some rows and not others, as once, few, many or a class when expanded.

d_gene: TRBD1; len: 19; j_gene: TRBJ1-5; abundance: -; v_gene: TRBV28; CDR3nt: TGTGCCAGCAGTAATATCGATAGACAGGGGGCGTTAAGGAATCAGCCCCAGCATTTT; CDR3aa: CASSNIDRQGALRNQPQHF
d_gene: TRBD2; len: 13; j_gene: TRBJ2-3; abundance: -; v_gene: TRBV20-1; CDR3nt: TGCAGTGCCCGACTAGCGATCACAGATACGCAGTATTTT; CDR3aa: CSARLAITDTQYF
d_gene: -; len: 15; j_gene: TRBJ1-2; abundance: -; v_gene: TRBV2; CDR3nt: TGTGCCAGCAGTGAGGAGGGCAGGGCCTTGTATGGCTACACCTTC; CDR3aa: CASSEEGRALYGYTF
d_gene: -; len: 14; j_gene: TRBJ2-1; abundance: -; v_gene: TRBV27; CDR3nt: TGTGCCAGCAGTTTTTATAGGGGCGACAATGAGCAGTTCTTC; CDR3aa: CASSFYRGDNEQFF
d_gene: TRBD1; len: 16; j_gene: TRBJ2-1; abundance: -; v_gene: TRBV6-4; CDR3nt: TGTGCCAGCAGTTTCGTCGCAGGGGGAGCCTACAATGAGCAGTTCTTC; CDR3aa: CASSFVAGGAYNEQFF
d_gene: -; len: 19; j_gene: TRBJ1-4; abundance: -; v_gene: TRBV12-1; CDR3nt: TGTGCCAGCAGCTACCGTCCGGGGCCGGCTTGGGCAACTAATGAAAAACTGTTTTTT; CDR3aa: CASSYRPGPAWATNEKLFF
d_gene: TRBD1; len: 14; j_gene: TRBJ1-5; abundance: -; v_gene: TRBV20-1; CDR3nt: TGCAGTGCTTCCCCCGGACAGGGCAATCAGCCCCAGCATTTT; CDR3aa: CSASPGQGNQPQHF
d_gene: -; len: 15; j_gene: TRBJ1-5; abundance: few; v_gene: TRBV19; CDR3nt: TGTGCCAGTAGTATATGGGGTCGGGGCAATCAGCCCCAGCATTTT; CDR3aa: CASSIWGRGNQPQHF
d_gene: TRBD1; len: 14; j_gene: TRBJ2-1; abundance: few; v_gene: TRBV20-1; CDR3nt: TGCAGTCCTGGCCCCGGGACAGGGAGCAATGAGCAGTTCTTC; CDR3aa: CSPGPGTGSNEQFF
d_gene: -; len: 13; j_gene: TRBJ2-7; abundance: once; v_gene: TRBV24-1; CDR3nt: TGTGCCACCAGTGATTTGCTGGCTAACGAGCAGTACTTC; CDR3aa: CATSDLLANEQYF
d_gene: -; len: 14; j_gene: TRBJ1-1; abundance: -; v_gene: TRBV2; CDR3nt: TGTGCCAGTAGAACGCCAGCCTCGAACACTGAAGCTTTCTTT; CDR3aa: CASRTPASNTEAFF
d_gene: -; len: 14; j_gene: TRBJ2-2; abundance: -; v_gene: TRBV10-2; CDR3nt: TGCGCCAGCACCAGAAGCGGGAACACCGGGGAGCTGTTTTTT; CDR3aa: CASTRSGNTGELFF
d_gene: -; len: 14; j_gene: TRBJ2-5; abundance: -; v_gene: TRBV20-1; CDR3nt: TGCAGTGGAGGCGACGTAACGGGGCAAGAGACCCAGTACTTC; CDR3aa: CSGGDVTGQETQYF
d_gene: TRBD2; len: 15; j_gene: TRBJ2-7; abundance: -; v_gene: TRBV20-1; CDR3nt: TGCAGTGCTAGAGGGGGGACTAGCGGGATATACGAGCAGTACTTC; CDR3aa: CSARGGTSGIYEQYF
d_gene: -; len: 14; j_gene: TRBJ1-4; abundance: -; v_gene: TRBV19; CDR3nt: TGTGCCAGTTGTTCCGAAGCAACGGATGAAAAACTGTTTTTT; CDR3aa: CASCSEATDEKLFF
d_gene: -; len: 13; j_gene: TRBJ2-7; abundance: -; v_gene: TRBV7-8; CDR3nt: TGTGCCAGCAGCGCTGACACCTACTACGAGCAGTACTTC; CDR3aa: CASSADTYYEQYF
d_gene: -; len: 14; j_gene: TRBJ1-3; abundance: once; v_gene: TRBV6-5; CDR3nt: TGTGCCAGCAGTTACATCCCCCCTGGAAACACCATATATTTT; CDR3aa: CASSYIPPGNTIYF
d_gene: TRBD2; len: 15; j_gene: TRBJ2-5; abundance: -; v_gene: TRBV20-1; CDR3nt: TGCAGTGCGAGTCCCGGGGGGGCGACACTGGAGACCCAGTACTTC; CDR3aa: CSASPGGATLETQYF
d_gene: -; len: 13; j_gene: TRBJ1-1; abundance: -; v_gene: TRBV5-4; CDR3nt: TGTGCCAGCAGCTTGTCAAGGAACACTGAAGCTTTCTTT; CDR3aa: CASSLSRNTEAFF
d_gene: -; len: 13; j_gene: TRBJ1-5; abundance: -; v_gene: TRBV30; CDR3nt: TGTGCCTGGAGCCGGACCGCCGTTGGGCCCCAGCATTTT; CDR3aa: CAWSRTAVGPQHF
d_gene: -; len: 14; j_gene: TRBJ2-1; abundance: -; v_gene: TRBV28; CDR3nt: TGTGCCAGCAGTGGGAGGGGGCCGAACAATGAGCAGTTCTTC; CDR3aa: CASSGRGPNNEQFF
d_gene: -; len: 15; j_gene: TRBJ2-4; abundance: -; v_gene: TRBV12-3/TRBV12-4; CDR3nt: TGTGCCAGCACCCACCCCGAGGGATCCAAAAACATTCAGTACTTC; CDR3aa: CASTHPEGSKNIQYF
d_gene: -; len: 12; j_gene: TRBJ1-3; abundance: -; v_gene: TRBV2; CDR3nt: TGTGCCAGCAAAGAGACAGGAAACACCATATATTTT; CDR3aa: CASKETGNTIYF
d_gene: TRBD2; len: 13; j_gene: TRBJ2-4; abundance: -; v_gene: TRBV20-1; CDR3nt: TGCAGTGCTAGGGGACTAGCGGAAAACATTCAGTACTTC; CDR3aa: CSARGLAENIQYF
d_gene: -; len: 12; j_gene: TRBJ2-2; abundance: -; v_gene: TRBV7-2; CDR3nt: TGTGCCAGCAGCCGCCTTGGGGAATCGCTGTTTTTT; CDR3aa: CASSRLGESLFF
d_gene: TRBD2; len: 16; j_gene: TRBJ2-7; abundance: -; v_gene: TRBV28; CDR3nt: TGTGCCAGCAGTCTCTCTAGGCTAGCGGGAGGGGGCGAGCAGTACTTC; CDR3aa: CASSLSRLAGGGEQYF
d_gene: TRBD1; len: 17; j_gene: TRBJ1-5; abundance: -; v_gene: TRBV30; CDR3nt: TGTGCCTGGAGTCGGGACAGAACGACCTTACGGGGTCAGCCCCAGCATTTT; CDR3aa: CAWSRDRTTLRGQPQHF
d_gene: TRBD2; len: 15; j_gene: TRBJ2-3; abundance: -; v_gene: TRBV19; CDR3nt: TGTGCCAGTAGTCGGACTAGCGGGTACACAGATACGCAGTATTTT; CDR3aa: CASSRTSGYTDTQYF
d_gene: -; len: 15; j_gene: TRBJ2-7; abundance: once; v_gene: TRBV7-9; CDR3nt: TGTGCCAGCAGCCTTAGAGGGGACGGAACCTACGAGCAGTACTTC; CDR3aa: CASSLRGDGTYEQYF
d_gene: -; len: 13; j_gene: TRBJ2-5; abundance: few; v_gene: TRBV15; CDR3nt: TGTGCCACCAGCAGAGACAGGGGAGAGACCCAGTACTTC; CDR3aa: CATSRDRGETQYF
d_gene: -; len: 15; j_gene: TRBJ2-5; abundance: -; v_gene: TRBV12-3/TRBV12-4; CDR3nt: TGTGCCAGCACCACCGGACAGGCTCGGGAGAAGACCCAGTACTTC; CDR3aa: CASTTGQAREKTQYF
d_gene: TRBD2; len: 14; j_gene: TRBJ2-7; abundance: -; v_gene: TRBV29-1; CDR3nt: TGCAGCGTATACTTGAGCGGGAGCTCCTACGAGCAGTACTTC; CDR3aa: CSVYLSGSSYEQYF
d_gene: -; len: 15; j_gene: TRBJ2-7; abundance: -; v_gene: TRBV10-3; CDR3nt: TGTGCCATCAGTTTCGGGACCCCGAGGACCTACGAGCAGTACTTC; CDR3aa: CAISFGTPRTYEQYF